Presented here are 13 T cell receptor beta chains from one specimen sequenced in a study of T cells in Graves' hyperthyroidism and ophthalmopathy. RNA transcripts served as the template for amplifying TCR beta CDR3 regions. Primed by the HTBI set, a first-round RT-PCR was run on the TCR CDR3. Each CDR3 protein gets one entry after TCRdb re-called the multiplex PCR reads with MiXCR. The table includes approximately 370,000 distinct CDR3 sequences, under 15% detected once. Sequenced material: blood. The receptors here all came from a woman in her 30s with Graves' hyperthyroidism.

The genes are TRBV11-2 and TRBJ2-2, with TRBD1 matching over 8 bases. The CDR3 totals 17 residues. Germline trimming cut 0 bases from V and 6 bases from J; bases unmatched to any gene: 9. Germline CDR1 and CDR2: SGHAT and FQNNGV. This CDR3 is CASSLEGTGIMAGELFF. The CDR3 region has the DNA TGTGCCAGCAGCTTAGAGGGGACAGGAATAATGGCCGGGGAGCTGTTTTTT. The full variable domain, completed using reference TRBV11-2 and TRBJ2-2, is EAGVAQSPRYKIIEKRQSVAFWCNPISGHATLYWYQQILGQGPKLLIQFQNNGVVDDSQLPKDRFSAERLKGVDSTLKIQPAKLEDSAVYLCASSLEGTGIMAGELFFGEGSRLTVL.

Notes on this clonotype: A read error is likely, as this CDR3 ends without the conserved phenylalanine or tryptophan. The CDR3 loop reads CASSLRNQPQHS. CDR3 bases: TGTGCCAGCAGTTTGCGGAATCAGCCCCAGCATTCT. This chain joins TRBV28 and TRBJ1-5; D is unclear. The CDR3 extends over 12 amino acids. V shed 3 bases and J shed 4 bases, with 4 bases lying between them. The germline V gene encodes CDR1 MDHEN and CDR2 SYDVKM.

At least ten counts were recorded for this clonotype. The chain is built from TRBV4-1 and TRBJ2-1, with TRBD2 matching 15 bases. V lost 2 bases to trimming and J lost 1 base; unmatched junction nucleotides: 9. The CDR3 length is 20 residues. Germline V gene sequence: CDR1 MGHRA, CDR2 YSYEKL. For the CDR3, the DNA is TGCGCCAGCAGCCAACCCGGACTAGCGGGAGGGCCCTCGTCCTACAATGAGCAGTTCTTC. It specifies CASSQPGLAGGPSSYNEQFF.

This clonotype was observed once. V is TRBV28 and J is TRBJ2-7, with 8 bases lining up with TRBD1. CDR1 is MDHEN, CDR2 SYDVKM, per germline. CDR3 length equals 15 residues. V dropped 4 bases and J dropped 4; count of bases not matched to a gene: 9. The chain's CDR3 is CASSSTGTGVYEQYF. As DNA, the CDR3 is TGTGCCAGCAGTTCGACCGGGACAGGCGTTTACGAGCAGTACTTC.

A word on this clonotype: It may be a read error: a sequence one base away is much more abundant. J is TRBJ2-7 and V is TRBV7-3; 10 bases line up with TRBD1. The germline V gene encodes CDR1 SGHTA and CDR2 FQGTGA. The CDR3 runs 13 residues. The CDR3 coding sequence is TGTGCCAGCAGCTATGGGACAGGGGTCGAGCAGCACTTC. The encoded protein is CASSYGTGVEQHF.

In its sample, this clonotype was seen a few times. The chain has TRBV6-5 and TRBJ1-4; 7 bases agree with TRBD1. Germline loops: CDR1 MNHEY, CDR2 SVGAGI. After removal of 0 bases from V and 0 bases from J, the junction contained 7 bases not matched to a gene. The length of the CDR3 is 18 residues. CDR3 sequence (DNA): TGTGCCAGCAGTTACTCACCGACAGGGCCTGCAACTAATGAAAAACTGTTTTTT. It is translated as CASSYSPTGPATNEKLFF.

This clonotype was counted at least ten times. This chain joins TRBV11-2 and TRBJ2-2, with D perhaps TRBD1 (6 bases). Trimming took off 3 bases at V and 6 bases at J, with 8 bases between the two ends. This CDR3 contains 13 residues. The V gene's germline CDR1 is SGHAT and CDR2 FQNNGV. CDR3 DNA sequence: TGTGCCAGCAGCTTTGCAGGGGCCGGGGAGCTGTTTTTT. Its translation: CASSFAGAGELFF.

This clonotype showed up many times. The chain employs TRBV18 and TRBJ2-1, with 11 bases that match TRBD1. The V and J ends lost 3 bases and 8 bases, in that order; junction bases with no gene match: 6. This CDR3 spans 15 amino acids. Per the germline V gene, CDR1 is KGHSH and CDR2 is LQKENI. The CDR3 here is CASSPGQGAHDEQFF. The CDR3 DNA is TGTGCCAGCTCACCTGGACAGGGGGCGCATGATGAGCAGTTCTTC.

This clonotype was observed many times. The CDR3 bases are TGTGCCAGCAGCAAGGACAGGGTTTCCACAGATACGCAGTATTTT. Translation: CASSKDRVSTDTQYF. This chain links TRBV12-3 or TRBV12-4 with TRBJ2-3; 8 nucleotides agree with TRBD1. V was clipped by 6 bases and J by 2 bases; unmatched bases: 7. This CDR3 spans 15 amino acids.

The sample holds many counts of this clonotype. The J gene is TRBJ2-3, the V gene TRBV28; tentative D call: TRBD1 (5 bases). Germline CDR1 is MDHEN and CDR2 is SYDVKM. V lost 6 bases to trimming and J lost 1 base, with 11 bases between them. CDR3 length equals 14 residues. The CDR3 loop reads CASSRTSRTDTQYF. In DNA, the CDR3 is TGTGCCAGCAGCCGGACATCGCGCACAGATACGCAGTATTTT.

On this clonotype itself: Being one base from a much bigger clone, this may be a read error. The J gene is TRBJ2-3, the V gene TRBV30; 8 bases agree with TRBD2. The CDR3 extends over 13 amino acids. V lost 5 bases and J lost 5; bases outside the gene matches: 6. Germline V CDR1 and CDR2: GTSNPN, SVGIG (reference sequence). This CDR3 reads CAWGRLAGDTQYF. As DNA, the CDR3 is TGTGCCTGGGGTCGGCTAGCGGGAGATACGCAGTATTTT.

This clonotype was counted between two and nine times. The CDR3: CASSQATRGPEAPDTQYF. The CDR3, as DNA: TGTGCCAGCAGCCAAGCGACCCGCGGTCCAGAGGCCCCAGATACGCAGTATTTT. The gene calls are TRBV14 and TRBJ2-3; D not resolved. The V and J ends lost 1 base and 4 bases respectively, with 21 bases between them. CDR3 length: 18 amino acids. CDR1 is SGHDN, CDR2 FVKESK, per germline.

This clonotype was seen ten or more times. The V gene is TRBV20-1, the J gene TRBJ1-2, with a weak D call TRBD1 (5 bases). V gave up 1 base and J gave up 2 bases, with 17 bases separating them. Germline V lookup: CDR1 DFQATT, CDR2 SNEGSKA (reference sequence). The length of the CDR3 is 16 residues. The CDR3 sequence is CSARGQPGLGNYGYTF. As DNA, the CDR3 is TGCAGTGCTAGAGGCCAGCCAGGGCTAGGAAACTATGGCTACACCTTC.